This T cell receptor beta chain was found in a study of T cell changes during pregnancy in multiple sclerosis. Measured with immunoSEQ multiplex PCR; TCRdb has only the in-frame clones, and not every one. Seen here are around 50,000 clones, about 93% observed once, and the top ten hold less than 0.5%. Trimming stripped 5 bases from V and 4 bases from J, with 11 bases between. Germline CDR1 MNHEY, CDR2 SMNVEV (reference sequence). The CDR3 has 13 residues. This TCR was recovered from a female donor with multiple sclerosis, enrolled in a pregnancy study. The chain is built from TRBV27 and TRBJ2-5, with D perhaps TRBD1 (6 bases). The sequenced sample was CD4+ T cells from peripheral blood mononuclear cells, obtained in the third trimester of pregnancy. The CDR3, as DNA: TGTGCCAGCAGTCACAGGGTAGGAGAGACCCAGTACTTC. It encodes CASSHRVGETQYF.